The 21 T cell receptor beta chains given below trace back to one sample, sequenced in a study of T-cell reconstitution after alpha-beta-depleted transplantation in children. The authors prepared the TCRbeta library with unique molecular identifiers. One entry per CDR3 protein results from TCRdb running MiXCR on the PCR reads. The table lists fewer than 350,000 distinct CDR3 sequences, over 9% of them singletons, with approximately 7% in the top ten. Sequenced material: PBMCs, taken before TCRalphabeta/CD19-depleted stem cell transplant. These receptors all come from a boy younger than two with acute myeloid leukemia, due to receive a stem cell transplant.

This clonotype was recorded a few times. A read error may be the cause here, since a much bigger clone is one base away. CDR3: CSVEEGRAEEFF. Written as DNA, the CDR3 is TGCAGCGTTGAAGAGGGACGAGCGGAAGAGTTCTTC. V gene TRBV29-1 combines with J gene TRBJ2-1; D assignment may be TRBD1 or TRBD2 (5 bases each). In germline, CDR1 is SQVTM, CDR2 ANQGSEA. The CDR3 loop spans 12 amino acids. Trimming shortened V by 0 bases and J by 14 bases, and 14 bases separated the two germline ends.

This clonotype was found a few times. V and J are TRBV10-3 and TRBJ2-1; no firm D call. The CDR3 is 16 residues long. The germline V gene encodes CDR1 ENHRY and CDR2 SYGVKD. The V end lost 6 bases, the J end lost 0 bases, and 15 bases lay between the germline ends. CDR3 sequence reads: CAISPQFTSSYNEQFF. The DNA of the CDR3 is TGTGCCATCAGCCCACAGTTCACGAGCTCCTACAATGAGCAGTTCTTC.

This clonotype was observed at least ten times. CDR3 nucleotides: TGTGCCATCAGTGAGTCGGGCCAGATCCAAGAGACCCAGTACTTC. Translated, it gives CAISESGQIQETQYF. The chain couples TRBV10-3 to TRBJ2-5; no definite D call. CDR3 size: 15 residues. Germline lookup yields CDR1 ENHRY and CDR2 SYGVKD. V lost 0 bases to trimming and J lost 1 base, with 9 bases between them.

This clonotype was recorded many times. The chain links TRBV4-3 to TRBJ1-4; D is possibly TRBD1 (6 bases). The V and J ends lost 4 bases and 3 bases respectively, with 18 bases between them. The CDR3 contains 17 residues. Germline V gives CDR1 LGHNA, CDR2 YSLEER. The CDR3 DNA reads TGCGCCAGCAGCCCGAAAGACAGGTGGCGGGCTAATGAAAAACTGTTTTTT. It is translated as CASSPKDRWRANEKLFF.

This clonotype showed up just a few times. Mismatch with germline at one junction end may stem from a read error. The genes are TRBV9 and TRBJ2-1, with 7 bases lining up with TRBD2. The CDR3 spans 17 residues. Germline V gene data show CDR1 as SGDLS and CDR2 as YYNGEE. In nucleotides, the CDR3 is TGTACCAGCAGCCCCCACAGCGCGGGGGTCTCCTACAATGAGCAGTTCTTC. Translating it yields CTSSPHSAGVSYNEQFF.

This clonotype was recorded many times. The chain joins TRBV24-1 to TRBJ2-1; 7 nucleotides align to TRBD2. CDR3 size: 14 residues. The germline gives CDR1 KGHDR, CDR2 SFDVKD. J was trimmed by 6 bases and V by 7 bases; bases with no gene match: 8. The CDR3 region is CATSPGGWFNEQFF. CDR3 in DNA: TGTGCCACCAGCCCGGGGGGATGGTTCAATGAGCAGTTCTTC.

This clonotype was counted at least ten times. This sequence joins TRBV27 and TRBJ2-3, with D maybe TRBD2 (6 bases). The CDR3 covers 14 residues. The germline gives CDR1 MNHEY, CDR2 SMNVEV (reference sequence). V was shortened by 4 bases and J by 1 base, with 9 bases between the two germline ends. CDR3: CASSSGVGTDTQYF. CDR3 coding DNA: TGTGCCAGCAGTTCGGGAGTGGGCACAGATACGCAGTATTTT.

The rearrangement links TRBV4-3 to TRBJ2-7; D call uncertain. The germline gives CDR1 LGHNA, CDR2 YSLEER. With 0 bases removed from V and 0 bases from J, the gap between germline ends came to 9 bases. This CDR3 region has 15 residues. CDR3 sequence (DNA): TGCGCCAGCAGCCAAGACAAGGGTTCCTCCTACGAGCAGTACTTC. Protein: CASSQDKGSSYEQYF.

This clonotype was detected ten times or more. The V and J genes are TRBV5-1 and TRBJ2-1; the match to TRBD1 covers 7 bases. The CDR3 runs to 16 residues. Germline trimming cut 0 bases from V and 4 bases from J; bases unmatched to any gene: 7. Germline V gene lookup returns CDR1 SGHRS and CDR2 YFSETQ. The CDR3 spells CASSLASTGPYNEQFF. The CDR3 DNA sequence: TGCGCCAGCAGCTTGGCGTCGACAGGGCCGTACAATGAGCAGTTCTTC.

This clonotype was observed a handful of times. The J gene is TRBJ2-4, the V gene TRBV6-1; TRBD1 aligns across 9 bases. The CDR3 is 15 amino acids. Germline V gives CDR1 MNHNS, CDR2 SASEGT. V lost 6 bases and J lost 6; bases outside the gene matches: 9. CDR3 nucleotides: TGTGCCAGCAGAAAGGACAGGGGACATACAAACATTCAGTACTTC. It specifies CASRKDRGHTNIQYF.

Remarks on this clonotype: A much larger clone differs from this one at a single base, so this may be a read error. This rearrangement joins TRBV12-3 or TRBV12-4 to TRBJ2-3, with D possibly TRBD2 on 5 matching bases. This CDR3 contains 14 residues. CDR3 sequence (DNA): TGTGCCAGCAGTTTTACGGGGAGCACAGATACGCCGTATTTT. Protein product: CASSFTGSTDTPYF.

This clonotype was seen ten or more times. The chain links TRBV9 to TRBJ2-7; D not certain. The CDR3 has 13 residues. V was clipped by 0 bases and J by 1 base, with 5 bases between them. Germline assignment: CDR1 SGDLS and CDR2 YYNGEE. The CDR3 here is CASSVVPSYEQYF. CDR3 nucleotides: TGTGCCAGCAGCGTAGTGCCATCCTACGAGCAGTACTTC.

This clonotype was counted ten times or more. This rearrangement joins TRBV7-2 to TRBJ2-3; maybe TRBD2 (6 bases). This CDR3 region has 12 residues. The V gene's germline CDR1 is SGHTA and CDR2 FQGNSA. V was cut by 5 bases and J by 9 bases, with 12 bases left in between. CDR3 nucleotide sequence: TGTGCCAGCAGCACCTTAGCGGCCACGCAGTATTTT. Translated, it gives CASSTLAATQYF.

The genes are TRBV15 and TRBJ2-5, with 9 nucleotides matching TRBD1. The V and J ends lost 5 bases and 2 bases, in that order; junction bases with no gene match: 9. The germline V gene encodes CDR1 LNHNV and CDR2 YYDKDF (reference sequence). CDR3 size: 16 residues. CDR3 residues: CATSDRTGEEQETQYF. The CDR3, as DNA: TGTGCCACCAGCGACCGGACAGGGGAAGAGCAAGAGACCCAGTACTTC. Full variable domain (outside the CDR3, taken from reference TRBV15 and TRBJ2-5): DAMVIQNPRYQVTQFGKPVTLSCSQTLNHNVMYWYQQKSSQAPKLLFHYYDKDFNNEADTPDNFQSRRPNTSFCFLDIRSPGLGDTAMYLCATSDRTGEEQETQYFGPGTRLLVL.

This clonotype occurred a few times. The chain carries TRBV7-3 and TRBJ1-1; TRBD1 matches at 10 bases. Germline V gene sequence: CDR1 SGHTA, CDR2 FQGTGA. The CDR3 loop spans 14 amino acids. Trimming removed 4 bases from V and 5 bases from J; junction bases left unmatched: 4. CDR3 DNA sequence: TGTGCCAGCAGCTCCCGGGACAGGGGAACTGAAGCTTTCTTT. Translation gives CASSSRDRGTEAFF.

The chain has TRBV5-1 and TRBJ1-1; no clear D gene. Between the trimmed V and J ends, which lost 0 bases and 1 base, there was a span of 16 bases. The CDR3 runs to 17 residues. The germline CDR1 and CDR2 sequences are SGHRS and YFSETQ. CDR3 bases: TGCGCCAGCAGCTTGGCCGTGAGGACGAGCGCGAACACTGAAGCTTTCTTT. This encodes CASSLAVRTSANTEAFF.

The chain employs TRBV6-1 and TRBJ1-3; D possibly corresponds to TRBD1 (6 bases). Per the germline V gene, CDR1 is MNHNS and CDR2 is SASEGT. The CDR3 has 15 amino acids. V was trimmed by 8 bases and J by 0 bases, leaving 14 bases between them. DNA for the CDR3: TGTGCCAGCCGTATTACAGGGAGCTCTGGAAACACCATATATTTT. This translates into CASRITGSSGNTIYF.

There are many counts of this clonotype. The CDR3 here is CASSFYGSNTEAFF. DNA of the CDR3: TGTGCCAGCAGTTTTTACGGTTCGAACACTGAAGCTTTCTTT. The rearrangement uses TRBV12-3 or TRBV12-4 and TRBJ1-1; D ambiguous. This CDR3 region has 14 residues. V lost 3 bases and J lost 1, with 9 bases in between.

This chain connects TRBV7-2 to TRBJ1-1, with 7 positions matching TRBD1. The CDR3 loop spans 16 amino acids. V lost 2 bases, J lost 4 bases, and 10 bases stayed unmatched. CDR1 and CDR2 (germline): SGHTA, FQGNSA. Here the CDR3 reads CASSLRQGVGSTEAFF. The CDR3 DNA is TGTGCCAGCAGCTTAAGGCAGGGGGTGGGGAGCACTGAAGCTTTCTTT.

This clonotype was seen repeatedly, ten times or more. This chain joins TRBV20-1 and TRBJ1-6; 7 positions agree with TRBD1. V lost 3 bases to trimming and J lost 8 bases; unmatched junction nucleotides: 13. Germline lookup yields CDR1 DFQATT and CDR2 SNEGSKA (reference sequence). The CDR3 runs 16 residues. CDR3 amino acids: CSASMDDRVLYSPLHF. CDR3 sequence (DNA): TGCAGTGCTAGTATGGACGACAGGGTGCTTTATTCACCCCTCCACTTT.

This clonotype was picked up many times. The chain uses TRBV6-4 and TRBJ2-6; possibly TRBD1 for D (5 bases). CDR1 is MRHNA, CDR2 SNTAGT, per germline. The CDR3 spans 19 residues. V was cut by 6 bases and J by 0 bases, with 21 bases left in between. The CDR3 region is CASRDDRMTVLSGANVLTF. The CDR3 region has the DNA TGTGCCAGCAGGGACGACCGTATGACAGTCCTCTCTGGGGCCAACGTCCTGACTTTC.